The 5 T cell receptor beta chains below all came from one sample that was sequenced in a study of cytomegalovirus exposure and HLA in healthy donors. A multiplex PCR was run with 60 Vbeta primers and 13 Jbeta primers. Clones were sequenced by immunoSEQ multiplex PCR, and TCRdb holds only the in-frame ones, with some missing. Among around 100,000 clones, roughly 68% were seen once, and the ten largest hold about 2.2%. Sequences were obtained from PBMCs. The receptors here all came from a woman under 40 in good health and CMV-seronegative.

The rearrangement links TRBV11-2 to TRBJ2-7; tentative D call: TRBD1 (6 bases). The ends were cut back, 1 base at V and 6 bases at J, with 10 bases in the middle. CDR3 length: 13 amino acids. The germline CDR1 and CDR2 sequences are SGHAT and FQNNGV. In DNA, the CDR3 is TGTGCCAGCAGCTTAGGACAGGTGGGCGAGCAGTACTTC. It specifies CASSLGQVGEQYF.

J is TRBJ1-5 and V is TRBV7-9, with D perhaps TRBD1 (6 bases). Trimming left V 1 base short and J 7 bases short, with 14 bases between. Germline V gene sequence: CDR1 SEHNR, CDR2 FQNEAQ (reference sequence). The CDR3 has 15 amino acids. CDR3 amino acids: CASSLGRQGKQPQHF. DNA for the CDR3: TGTGCCAGCAGCTTAGGAAGGCAGGGGAAGCAGCCCCAGCATTTT.

About this clone: Other DNA sequences of this sample code for an identical CDR3. The CDR3 is CASSDRQGLPYNEQFF. CDR3 bases: TGTGCCAGCAGTGACCGGCAGGGGTTACCCTACAATGAGCAGTTCTTC. This chain links TRBV6-1 with TRBJ2-1; D might be TRBD1 (6 bases). With 3 bases removed from V and 2 bases from J, the gap between germline ends came to 14 bases. This CDR3 is 16 amino acids long. Germline lookup yields CDR1 MNHNS and CDR2 SASEGT.

V is TRBV19 and J is TRBJ2-3, with D hard to call. V was clipped by 0 bases and J by 8 bases, with 9 bases between them. The CDR3 is 13 amino acids. CDR1 and CDR2 (germline): LNHDA, SQIVND (reference sequence). CDR3: CASSIDGEATQYF. DNA of the CDR3: TGTGCCAGTAGTATAGATGGCGAGGCTACGCAGTATTTT.

In the case of this clone: This same CDR3 is encoded by further DNA sequences in the sample. The rearrangement uses TRBV28 and TRBJ1-2; D unclear. V was trimmed by 2 bases and J by 2 bases, leaving 6 bases between them. Germline V gene lookup returns CDR1 MDHEN and CDR2 SYDVKM. The CDR3 runs to 13 residues. The CDR3 DNA reads TGTGCCAGCAGTTTAACCGGGAACTATGGCTACACCTTC. Translation: CASSLTGNYGYTF.